Presented here are 4 T cell receptor beta chains from one specimen sequenced in a study of vaccination and CD4 T cells after COVID-19. This sample's treatment: approximately nine-day PBMC culture with coronavirus spike peptide pools or control peptides (ViraFEST assay). No antigen has been identified for these receptors. CD4+ T cells that had been cultured provided DNA sequenced with the Oncomine TCR Beta short-read assay. MiXCR, applied by TCRdb to the PCR reads, yields one record per CDR3 protein. The repertoire has over 20,000 distinct CDR3 sequences, roughly two fifths of them found once; the top ten carry 9.5% to 13%. The source material was CD4+ T cells from blood, cultured in vitro. All receptors come from a human donor who had recovered from COVID-19.

The chain employs TRBV24-1 and TRBJ2-3; D possibly matches TRBD1 or TRBD2 (5 bases each). The V end was cut by 9 bases, the J end by 0 bases, with 12 bases between. CDR1 KGHDR and CDR2 SFDVKD come from the germline V gene. The CDR3 sequence is 14 residues long. This chain's CDR3 is CATGGDPSTDTQYF. CDR3 coding DNA: TGTGCCACCGGGGGTGATCCTAGCACAGATACGCAGTATTTT.

The chain combines TRBV6-1 with TRBJ1-5; no firm D call. The CDR3 runs to 13 residues. Germline V gene lookup returns CDR1 MNHNS and CDR2 SASEGT. Trimming took 6 bases from V and 3 from J, leaving 9 bases between them. The CDR3 loop reads CASRIFPNQPQHF. The CDR3 region has the DNA TGTGCCAGCAGGATATTTCCCAATCAGCCCCAGCATTTT.

In DNA, the CDR3 is TGCGCCAGCAGCCCCGGGGACGGCTACACCTTC. This gives the protein CASSPGDGYTF. The rearrangement links TRBV5-1 to TRBJ1-2, with D possibly TRBD1 on 5 matching bases. The CDR3 contains 11 residues. The germline gives CDR1 SGHRS, CDR2 YFSETQ. Trimming shortened V by 4 bases and J by 8 bases, and 9 bases separated the two germline ends.

V and J are TRBV5-1 and TRBJ1-2; D gene ambiguous. CDR1 is SGHRS and CDR2 is YFSETQ in the germline V gene. There are 14 residues in the CDR3. Trimming took off 5 bases at V and 3 bases at J, with 14 bases between the two ends. Written as DNA, the CDR3 is TGCGCCAGCAGTAACGAGGAGGCCTACTATGGCTACACCTTC. Its translation is CASSNEEAYYGYTF.